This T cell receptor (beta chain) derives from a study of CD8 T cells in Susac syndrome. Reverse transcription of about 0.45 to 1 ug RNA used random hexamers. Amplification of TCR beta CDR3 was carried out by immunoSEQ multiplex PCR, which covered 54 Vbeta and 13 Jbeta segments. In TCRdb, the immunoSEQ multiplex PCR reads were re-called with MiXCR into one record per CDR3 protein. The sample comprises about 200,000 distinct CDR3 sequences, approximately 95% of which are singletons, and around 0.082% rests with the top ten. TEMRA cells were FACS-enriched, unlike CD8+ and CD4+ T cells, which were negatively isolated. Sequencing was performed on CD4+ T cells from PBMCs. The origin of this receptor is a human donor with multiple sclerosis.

The CDR3: CASSYSSESTAQTNSPLHF. The CDR3 bases are TGTGCCAGCAGTTACTCTTCGGAATCGACAGCTCAGACTAATTCACCCCTCCACTTT. This chain links TRBV6-5 with TRBJ1-6; tentatively, D is TRBD1 (5 bases). V dropped 0 bases and J dropped 6 bases, with 21 bases sitting between them. The germline CDR1 and CDR2 sequences are MNHEY and SVGAGI. This CDR3 has 19 amino acids.